This is a list of T cell receptor beta chains from one sample in a study of T-cell reconstitution after alpha-beta-depleted transplantation in children. MiXCR, applied by TCRdb to the PCR reads, yields one record per CDR3 protein. The repertoire consists of fewer than 200,000 distinct CDR3 sequences, with 6.5% to 7.5% occurring once and the leading ten covering around 3%. Sequencing used PBMCs from the stem cell graft donor, obtained from the stem cell graft. These TCRs come from a human donor who donated a stem cell graft to a child with Wiskott-Aldrich syndrome. The conserved cysteine and the conserved F or W are not part of the CDR3 here. Clone size is stated in some rows and not others, as once, few, many or a class when expanded.

many,TRBJ2-7,TRBV25-1,ASSGTSGSGEQY
NA,TRBJ2-1,TRBV28,LTGGSYNEQF
many,TRBJ2-5,TRBV5-1,ASSLSVWGNQETQY
NA,TRBJ2-7,TRBV20-1,SAAFVQNNEQY
NA,TRBJ2-1,TRBV2,ASARDLPFNEQF
many,TRBJ2-6,TRBV12-3/TRBV12-4,ASSILGGAGSLT
many,TRBJ2-7,TRBV28,ASSYTGAAFYEQY
many,TRBJ2-3,TRBV5-1,ASSLRGLATDTQY
many,TRBJ2-1,TRBV12-3/TRBV12-4,ASKMGLAGGAEQF
many,TRBJ2-3,TRBV5-1,ASSLQTNTDTQY
many,TRBJ2-3,TRBV20-1,SARAPGQGTDTQY
many,TRBJ2-4,TRBV7-9,ASSQLDIQY
NA,TRBJ1-6,TRBV12-3/TRBV12-4,ASSLGTGGPRVPLH
NA,TRBJ2-7,TRBV7-9,ASSPTRDRPYEQY
many,TRBJ2-1,TRBV5-6,ASSIRGEQF
few,TRBJ2-5,TRBV24-1,ATSGLQGQETQY
many,TRBJ2-5,TRBV12-3/TRBV12-4,ASSLGNIQETQY
NA,TRBJ2-3,TRBV5-1,ASSVRSGTDTQY
many,TRBJ2-1,TRBV20-1,SASESGHEQF
many,TRBJ2-1,TRBV12-3/TRBV12-4,ASSFSALYNEQF
many,TRBJ1-5,TRBV12-3/TRBV12-4,ASSLDHGSNQPQH
few,TRBJ1-2,TRBV7-2,ASSSPLGPEGLYGYT
many,TRBJ2-3,TRBV29-1,SVDPSGGSLFGTQY
few,TRBJ1-1,TRBV10-2,ASDERGNTEAF
NA,TRBJ2-3,TRBV5-1,ASSPGGVRDTQY